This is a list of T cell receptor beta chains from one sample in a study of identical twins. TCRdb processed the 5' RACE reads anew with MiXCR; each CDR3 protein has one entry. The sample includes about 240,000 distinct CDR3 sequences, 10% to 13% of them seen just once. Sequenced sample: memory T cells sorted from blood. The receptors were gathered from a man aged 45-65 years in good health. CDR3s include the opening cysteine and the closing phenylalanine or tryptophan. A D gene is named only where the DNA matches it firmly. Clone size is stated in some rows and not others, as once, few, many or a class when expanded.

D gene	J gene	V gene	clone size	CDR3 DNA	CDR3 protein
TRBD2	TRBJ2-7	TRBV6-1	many	TGTGCCAGCAGTCCCAGTCGGGGGGGAGCGTCCTACGAGCAGTACTTC	CASSPSRGGASYEQYF
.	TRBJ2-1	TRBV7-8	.	TGTGCCAGCAGCTTTGGGGGCCAGTACAATGAGCAGTTCTTC	CASSFGGQYNEQFF
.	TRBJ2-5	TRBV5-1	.	TGCGCCAGCAGCTCAACGGGACATCTTCAAGAGACCCAGTACTTC	CASSSTGHLQETQYF
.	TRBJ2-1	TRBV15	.	TGTGCCACCAGCAGAGAAGAGGGCTGGGATGAGCAGTTCTTC	CATSREEGWDEQFF
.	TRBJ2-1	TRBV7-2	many	TGTGCCAGCAGCTTGATGGGGACCGTCAATGAGCAGTTCTTC	CASSLMGTVNEQFF
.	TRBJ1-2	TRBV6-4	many	TGTGCCAGCAGTGACTTACCAGGGCCCTATGGCTACACCTTC	CASSDLPGPYGYTF
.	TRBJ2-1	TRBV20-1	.	TGCAGTGCTAGAGATCTCCGGAGAGCCTACAATGAGCAGTTCTTC	CSARDLRRAYNEQFF
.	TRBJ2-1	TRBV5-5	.	TGTGCCAGCACCGTTAGGGCTAATTACAATGAGCAGTTCTTC	CASTVRANYNEQFF
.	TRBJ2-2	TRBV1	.	TGCACCAGCAGCCAGCTTAGGACAGAGAAACCACGGGAGCTGTTTTTT	CTSSQLRTEKPRELFF
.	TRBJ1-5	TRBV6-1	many	TGTGCCAGCAGAAGCGGGGCCTCGTACAATCAGCCCCAGCATTTT	CASRSGASYNQPQHF
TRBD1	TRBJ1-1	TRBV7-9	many	TGTGCCAGCAGCTTAGCGGCACAGGGGACGGCTTTCTTT	CASSLAAQGTAFF
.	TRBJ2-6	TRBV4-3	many	TGCGCCAGCAGCCAAAATCTCGTGGGGTTTGGGGCCAACGTCCTGACTTTC	CASSQNLVGFGANVLTF
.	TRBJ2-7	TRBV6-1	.	TGTGCCAGCAGTGAAGCGCTTCCGTGGCAGGGATACTACGACGAGCAGTACTTC	CASSEALPWQGYYDEQYF
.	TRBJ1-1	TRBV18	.	TGTGCCAGCTCACCAGCAGTCCGGGGCGGCGGGCCTTTCTTT	CASSPAVRGGGPFF
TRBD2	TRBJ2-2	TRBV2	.	TGTGCCAGCAGTGAAGTAGGGACTAGCGGGGGGGCCGGGGAGCTGTTTTTT	CASSEVGTSGGAGELFF
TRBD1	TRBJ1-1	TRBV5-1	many	TGCGCCAGCAGTTCAATCACAGGGGGTATTGAAGCTTTCTTT	CASSSITGGIEAFF
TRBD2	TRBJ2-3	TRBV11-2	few	TGTGCCAGCAGCTTCAAGCGGGGGGGCTTCGATACGCAGTATTTT	CASSFKRGGFDTQYF
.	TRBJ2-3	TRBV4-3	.	TGCGCCAGCAGCCAAGAATGGGGGCCCTCAGATACGCAGTATTTT	CASSQEWGPSDTQYF
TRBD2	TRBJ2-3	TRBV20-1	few	TGCAGTGCTCCCCACCTTGAGCGGGAGAGGTCAGATACGCAGTATTTT	CSAPHLERERSDTQYF
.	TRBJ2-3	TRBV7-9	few	TGTGCCAGCAGCTTAGTTCAGGTTTACGATACGCAGTATTTT	CASSLVQVYDTQYF
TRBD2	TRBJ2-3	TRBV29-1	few	TGCAGCGGGGAAAATAGCGGGGGGGCGGGAGATACGCAGTATTTT	CSGENSGGAGDTQYF
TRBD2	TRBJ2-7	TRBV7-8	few	TGTGCCAGCAGCTTAGGGGGAGGCGGGAGGGGATCCTACGAGCAGTACTTC	CASSLGGGGRGSYEQYF
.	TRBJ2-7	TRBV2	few	TGTGCCAGCAGTGTGGTAGTGGAGCAGTACTTC	CASSVVVEQYF
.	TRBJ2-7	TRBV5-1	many	TGCGCCAGCAGCCCGCGGGAACCCAACTACGAGCAGTACTTC	CASSPREPNYEQYF
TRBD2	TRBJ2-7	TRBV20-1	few	TGCAGTGCAAGTAGCGGGAGGGATCCCTACGAGCAGTACTTC	CSASSGRDPYEQYF
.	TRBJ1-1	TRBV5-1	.	TGCGCCAGCAGCCCGACAGGCACTGAAGCTTTCTTT	CASSPTGTEAFF
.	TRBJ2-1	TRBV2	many	TGTGCCAGCAGTGACGGCGGCGGCAATGAGCAGTTCTTC	CASSDGGGNEQFF
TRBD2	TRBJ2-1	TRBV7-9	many	TGTGCCAGCAGCGGGACTACTAGAAATGAGCAGTTCTTC	CASSGTTRNEQFF
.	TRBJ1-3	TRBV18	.	TGTGCCAGCTCACCACCGCCGGCTGGAAACACCATATATTTT	CASSPPPAGNTIYF
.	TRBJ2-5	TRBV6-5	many	TGTGCCAGCAGTTACTCGGGGGGGCCCACACGTTCCCAAAAGGAGACCCAGTACTTC	CASSYSGGPTRSQKETQYF
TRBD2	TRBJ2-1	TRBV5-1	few	TGCGCCAGCAGCGACACTAGCGGGGGGGTGTACAATGAGCAGTTCTTC	CASSDTSGGVYNEQFF
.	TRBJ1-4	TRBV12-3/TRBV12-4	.	TGTGCCAGCATCGTGGGGTTTTCCGGGGGAGGTAATGAAAAACTGTTTTTT	CASIVGFSGGGNEKLFF
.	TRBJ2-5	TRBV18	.	TGTGCCAGCTCTCGGGACAAGCAAGAGACCCAGTACTTC	CASSRDKQETQYF
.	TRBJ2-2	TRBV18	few	TGTGCCAGCCCAACCGGGGAGCTGTTTTTT	CASPTGELFF
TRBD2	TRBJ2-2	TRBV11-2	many	TGTGCCAGCAGCTTACTAGCGGGACCCGGGGAGCTGTTTTTT	CASSLLAGPGELFF
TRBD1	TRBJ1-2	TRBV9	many	TGTGCCAGCAGAGGGGAGGGGGCTGGGAACTATGGCTACACCTTC	CASRGEGAGNYGYTF
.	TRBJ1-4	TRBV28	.	TGTGCCAGCAGCTCCGGGGTGTCTACAACTAATGAAAAACTGTTTTTT	CASSSGVSTTNEKLFF
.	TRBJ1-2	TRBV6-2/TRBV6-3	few	TGTGCCAGCAGTGACAAGGATAACTATGGCTACACCTTC	CASSDKDNYGYTF
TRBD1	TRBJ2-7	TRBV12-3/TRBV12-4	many	TGTGCCAGCAGTTTGTCGGGGGCACGACAGGGGATGCCCAGGGAGCAGTACTTC	CASSLSGARQGMPREQYF
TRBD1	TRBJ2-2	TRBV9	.	TGTGCCAGCAGCGCTAGGGACAGGGGGCGAACAAGGGACGGGGAGCTGTTTTTT	CASSARDRGRTRDGELFF
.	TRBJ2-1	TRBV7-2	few	TGTGCCAGCAGGCGGGGGCAGGGAGGTAGTGAGCAGTTCTTC	CASRRGQGGSEQFF